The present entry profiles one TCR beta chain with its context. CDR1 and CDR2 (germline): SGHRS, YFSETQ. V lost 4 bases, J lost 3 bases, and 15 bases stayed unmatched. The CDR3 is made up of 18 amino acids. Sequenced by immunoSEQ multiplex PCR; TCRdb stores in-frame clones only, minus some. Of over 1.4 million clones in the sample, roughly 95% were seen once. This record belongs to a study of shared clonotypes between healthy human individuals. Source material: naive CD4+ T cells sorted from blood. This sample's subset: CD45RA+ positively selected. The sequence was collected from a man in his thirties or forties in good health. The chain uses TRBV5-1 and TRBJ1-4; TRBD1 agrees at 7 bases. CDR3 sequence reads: CASSPLVGGLRSNEKLFF. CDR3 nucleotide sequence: TGCGCCAGCAGCCCCCTGGTAGGGGGCCTTCGGTCTAATGAAAAACTGTTTTTT.